This entry features one TCR beta chain sequence. PCR used 60 Vbeta primers and 13 Jbeta primers. Clones were sequenced by immunoSEQ multiplex PCR, and TCRdb holds only the in-frame ones, with some missing. The data hold about 200,000 clones, with about 78% observed a single time. This record belongs to a study of cytomegalovirus exposure and HLA in healthy donors. The V gene end was trimmed by 9 bases and the J gene end by 2 bases; junction bases not matched to a gene: 7. Germline V CDR1 and CDR2: MNHEY, SMNVEV (reference sequence). This CDR3 region has 14 residues. The clonotype originates from a woman younger than 45 in good health and CMV-seronegative. The sample consisted of PBMCs. The chain recombines TRBV27 with TRBJ1-5; TRBD1 matches 7 bases. DNA for the CDR3: TGTGCCAGGAGAGACAGGGTGGGCAATCAGCCCCAGCATTTT. It encodes CARRDRVGNQPQHF.